The entry below gives a single T cell receptor (beta chain) sequence along with its context. This record comes from a study of shared T cell receptors in the human thymus. CDR3 length equals 16 residues. V shed 11 bases and J 4 bases; nucleotides not matched to a gene: 17. The germline V gene encodes CDR1 ENHRY and CDR2 SYGVKD. TCRdb keeps only in-frame clones here, not all; method: immunoSEQ multiplex PCR. The data hold more than 550,000 clones, with 80% to 90% observed a single time. These data are also associated with another study on human thymus T cells. That report notes: Healthy Finnish infants undergoing corrective surgery for congenital heart defects were the donors. Resections were taken during corrective heart surgery, and the thymus tissue came from these. Thymic as well as blood repertoires seemed to favor certain V and J genes unevenly. Related work showed strongly overlapping thymic repertoires across unrelated individuals.

The source material was thymocytes. The sequence was obtained from a girl under three years old with a congenital heart defect. The V and J genes are TRBV10-3 and TRBJ2-1; TRBD1 aligns across 7 bases. CDR3 sequence: CALGPQGGRGYNEQFF. The CDR3 bases are TGTGCCTTAGGACCCCAAGGGGGCAGGGGTTACAATGAGCAGTTCTTC.